This T cell receptor (beta chain) emerged from a study of Tregs in tolerant kidney transplant recipients. Trimming took 3 bases from V and 3 from J, leaving 7 bases between them. In germline, CDR1 is SGHAT, CDR2 FQDESV (reference sequence). The CDR3 extends over 13 amino acids. Study-wide results and caveats: The small number of patients limits these findings pending further validation.

TCRdb's copy holds only in-frame clones and misses some; the assay was immunoSEQ multiplex PCR. The sample shows some 74,000 clones, approximately 90% of them seen only once. About this clone: Its specificity is unknown.

The sequencing here drew on Tregs from blood, taken before the transplant. The rearrangement links TRBV11-1 to TRBJ2-3; no reliable D call. The TCR originated in a human donor who received a combined kidney and bone marrow transplant. CDR3 sequence reads: CASSFKDTDTQYF. CDR3 coding DNA: TGTGCCAGCAGCTTTAAGGATACAGATACGCAGTATTTT.